The entry that follows covers one T cell receptor (beta chain) sequence. The data originate from a study of cytomegalovirus exposure and HLA in healthy donors. The assay was immunoSEQ multiplex PCR, and TCRdb's table has in-frame clones only and misses some. The sample holds 150,000 to 250,000 clones, roughly 81% seen once. The material sequenced was PBMCs. This TCR derives from a woman aged 30 to 39 in good health and CMV-seronegative.

Here the CDR3 reads CASSSFPGLDTYEQYF. The DNA for the CDR3 is TGTGCCAGCAGCTCCTTCCCGGGACTAGACACCTACGAGCAGTACTTC. The chain uses TRBV11-2 and TRBJ2-7, with 8 bases matching TRBD2. V shed 4 bases, J shed 2 bases, and the junction held 10 bases outside the gene matches. Germline CDR1 SGHAT, CDR2 FQNNGV. The CDR3 runs 16 residues.